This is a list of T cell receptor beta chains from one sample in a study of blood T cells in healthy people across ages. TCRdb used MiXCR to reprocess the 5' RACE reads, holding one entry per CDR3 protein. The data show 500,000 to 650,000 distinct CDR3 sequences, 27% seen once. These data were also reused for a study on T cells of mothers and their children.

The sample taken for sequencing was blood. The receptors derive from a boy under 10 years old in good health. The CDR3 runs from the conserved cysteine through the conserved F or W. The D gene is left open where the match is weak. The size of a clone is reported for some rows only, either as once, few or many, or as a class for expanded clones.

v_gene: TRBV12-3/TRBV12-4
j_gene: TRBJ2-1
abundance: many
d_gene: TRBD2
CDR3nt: TGTGCCACGACTAGCGGGGGGTTCTACAATGAGCAGTTCTTC
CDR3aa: CATTSGGFYNEQFF

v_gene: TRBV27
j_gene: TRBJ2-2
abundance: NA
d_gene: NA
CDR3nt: TGTGCCAGCAGTTTTCGGGGAACGAACACCGGGGAGCTGTTTTTT
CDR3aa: CASSFRGTNTGELFF

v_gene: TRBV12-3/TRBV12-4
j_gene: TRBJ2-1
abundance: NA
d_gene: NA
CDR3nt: TGTGCCAGCTACGGACGGGGGTCCCCATTTTACAATGAGCAGTTCTTC
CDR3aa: CASYGRGSPFYNEQFF

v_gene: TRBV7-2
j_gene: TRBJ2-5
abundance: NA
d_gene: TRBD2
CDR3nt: TGTGCCAGCAGCTTTGCTAGCGGGGCCCTCCAGGAGACCCAGTACTTC
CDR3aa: CASSFASGALQETQYF

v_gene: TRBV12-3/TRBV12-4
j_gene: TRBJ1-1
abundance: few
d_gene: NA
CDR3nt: TGTGCCAGCAGTTTTCCCAGGATGAACACTGAAGCTTTCTTT
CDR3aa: CASSFPRMNTEAFF

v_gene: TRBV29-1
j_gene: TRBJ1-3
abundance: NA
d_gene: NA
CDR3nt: TGCAGCGTGACAATTGCCACTGGAAACACCATATATTTT
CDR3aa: CSVTIATGNTIYF

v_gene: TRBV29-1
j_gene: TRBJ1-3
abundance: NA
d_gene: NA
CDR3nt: TGCAGCGTCCTCTCCCCGAGCGCCATATATTTT
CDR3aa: CSVLSPSAIYF

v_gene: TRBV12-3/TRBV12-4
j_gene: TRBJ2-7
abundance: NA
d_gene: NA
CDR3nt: TGTGCCAGCAGTTTAGTTGGACCATCCTCCGAGCAGTACTTC
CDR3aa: CASSLVGPSSEQYF

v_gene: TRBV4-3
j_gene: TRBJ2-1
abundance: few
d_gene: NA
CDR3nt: TGCGCCAGCAGCCAAGATAGAAGTAGCTTCTACAATGAGCAGTTCTTC
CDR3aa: CASSQDRSSFYNEQFF

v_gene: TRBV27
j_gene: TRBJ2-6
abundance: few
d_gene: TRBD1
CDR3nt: TGTGCCAGCAGTTCCGGGACAGGGTCTGGGGCCAACGTCCTGACTTTC
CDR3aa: CASSSGTGSGANVLTF

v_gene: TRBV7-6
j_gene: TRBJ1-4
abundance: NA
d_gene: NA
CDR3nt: TGTGCCAGCAGCTTAGGGGGGCTCAGTGAAAAACTGTTTTTT
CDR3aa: CASSLGGLSEKLFF

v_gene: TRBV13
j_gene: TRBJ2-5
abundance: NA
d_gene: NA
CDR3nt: TGTGCCAGCAGCCCCGTCTTGGGGGAGACCCAGTACTTC
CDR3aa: CASSPVLGETQYF

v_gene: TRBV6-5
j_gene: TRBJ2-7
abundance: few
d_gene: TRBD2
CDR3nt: TGTGCCAGCAGTTCGACTAGCGGGACGTCCTACGAGCAGTACTTC
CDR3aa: CASSSTSGTSYEQYF

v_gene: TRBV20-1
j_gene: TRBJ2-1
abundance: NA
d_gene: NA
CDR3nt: TGCAGTGCCCTACAGGGTTCCCCAACTACGGGGAATGAGCAGTTCTTC
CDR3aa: CSALQGSPTTGNEQFF

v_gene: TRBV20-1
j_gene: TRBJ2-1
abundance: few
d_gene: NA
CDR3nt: TGCAGTGCTAGTAAGGTACATGAGCAGTTCTTC
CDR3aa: CSASKVHEQFF

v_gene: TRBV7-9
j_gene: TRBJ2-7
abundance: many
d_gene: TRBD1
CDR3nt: TGTGCCAGCAGCTTATCCGGACAGGGGGGCAGAGACGAGCAGTACTTC
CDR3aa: CASSLSGQGGRDEQYF

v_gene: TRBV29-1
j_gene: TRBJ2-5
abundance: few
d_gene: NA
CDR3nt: TGCAGCGTTGCCCCCCTCAGGGAAGAGACCCAGTACTTC
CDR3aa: CSVAPLREETQYF

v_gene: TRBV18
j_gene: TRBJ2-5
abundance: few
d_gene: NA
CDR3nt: TGTGCCAGCTCTAGTCTCCAAGAGACCCAGCACTTC
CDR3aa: CASSSLQETQHF

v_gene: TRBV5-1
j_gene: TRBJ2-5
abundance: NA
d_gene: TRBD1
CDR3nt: TGCGCCAGCAGCTTGACAGGGGGCGGCCTTGAGACCCAGTACTTC
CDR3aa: CASSLTGGGLETQYF

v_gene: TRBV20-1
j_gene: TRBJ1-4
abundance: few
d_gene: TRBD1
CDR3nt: TGCAGTGCTAAAAGAGGGGGCAGTGAAAAACTGTTTTTT
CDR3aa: CSAKRGGSEKLFF

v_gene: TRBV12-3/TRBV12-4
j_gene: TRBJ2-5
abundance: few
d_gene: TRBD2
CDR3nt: TGTGCCAGCAGCAGGACTAGACAAGAGACCCAGTACTTC
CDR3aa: CASSRTRQETQYF

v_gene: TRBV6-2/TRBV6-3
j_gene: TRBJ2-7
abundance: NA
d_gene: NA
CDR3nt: TGTGCAACCGGGGAGGTCCTCTACGAGCAGTACTTC
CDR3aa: CATGEVLYEQYF

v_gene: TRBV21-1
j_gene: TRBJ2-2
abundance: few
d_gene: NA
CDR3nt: TGTGCCGGCCGACAGGGTGATCACACCGGGGAGCTGTTTTTT
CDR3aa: CAGRQGDHTGELFF

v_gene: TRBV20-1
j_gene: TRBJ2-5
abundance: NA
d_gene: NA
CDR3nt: TGCAGTGCTAGACCTCGTAAGGGCAGGGAGACCCAGTACTTC
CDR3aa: CSARPRKGRETQYF

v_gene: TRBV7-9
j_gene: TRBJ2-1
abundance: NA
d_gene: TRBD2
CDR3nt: TGTGCCAGCAGCCTCGTGAGACTAGCGGGGGTAAATGAGCAGTTCTTC
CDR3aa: CASSLVRLAGVNEQFF

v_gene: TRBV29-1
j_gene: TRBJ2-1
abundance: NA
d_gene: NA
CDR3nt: TGCAGCGGGCTCTCCTACAATGAGCAGTTCTTC
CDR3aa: CSGLSYNEQFF

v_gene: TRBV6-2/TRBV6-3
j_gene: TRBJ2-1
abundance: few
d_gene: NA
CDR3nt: TGTGCCAGCAGTTACTCGCTACAGTGGGGAGCCCTCTACAATGAGCAGTTCTTC
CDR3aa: CASSYSLQWGALYNEQFF

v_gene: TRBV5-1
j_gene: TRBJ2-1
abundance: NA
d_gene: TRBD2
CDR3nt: TGCGCCAGCAGTCCAAGCGGGGGGGCCATCCATGAGCAGTTCTTC
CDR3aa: CASSPSGGAIHEQFF

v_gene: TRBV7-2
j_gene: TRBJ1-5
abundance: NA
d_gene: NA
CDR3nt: TGTGCCAGCCAGGAGTTTAGTAATCAGCCCCAGCATTTT
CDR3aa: CASQEFSNQPQHF

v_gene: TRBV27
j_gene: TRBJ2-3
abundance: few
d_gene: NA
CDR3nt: TGTGCCAGCAGTTCGGGACTCGGCGCAGATACGCAGTATTTT
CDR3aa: CASSSGLGADTQYF

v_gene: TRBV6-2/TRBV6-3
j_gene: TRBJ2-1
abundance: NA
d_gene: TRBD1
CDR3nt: TGTGCCAGCAGTTACGTACAGGGGCCGTACAATGAGCAGTTCTTC
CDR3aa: CASSYVQGPYNEQFF

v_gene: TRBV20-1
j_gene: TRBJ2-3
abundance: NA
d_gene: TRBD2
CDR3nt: TGCAGTGCTAGGCGTAGCGGGAGATCAGATACGCAGTATTTT
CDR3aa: CSARRSGRSDTQYF

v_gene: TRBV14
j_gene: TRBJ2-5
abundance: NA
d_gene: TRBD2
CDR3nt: TGTGCCAGCAGCCGCCTAGCGGGGATAGTAGAGACCCAGTACTTC
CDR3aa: CASSRLAGIVETQYF

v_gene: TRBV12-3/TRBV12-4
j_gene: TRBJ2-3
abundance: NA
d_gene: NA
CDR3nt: TGTGCCAGCAGTCCCCTTGGCGGGGTAAGCACAGATACGCAGTATTTT
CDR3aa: CASSPLGGVSTDTQYF

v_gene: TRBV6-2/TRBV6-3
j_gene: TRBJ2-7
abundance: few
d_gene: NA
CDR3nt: TGTGCCAGCAGTTACATAGACTACGAGCAGTACTTC
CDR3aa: CASSYIDYEQYF

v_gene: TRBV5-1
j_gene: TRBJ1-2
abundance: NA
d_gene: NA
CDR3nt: TGCGCCAGCAGCACCAACAGGTTCGGCTACACCTTC
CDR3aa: CASSTNRFGYTF

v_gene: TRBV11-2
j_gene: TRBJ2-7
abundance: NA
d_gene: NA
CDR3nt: TGTGCCAGCAGCTTGGCAGGGGTACGCGAGCAGTACTTC
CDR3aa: CASSLAGVREQYF

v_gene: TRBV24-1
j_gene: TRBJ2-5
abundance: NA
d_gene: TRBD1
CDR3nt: TGTGCCACCAGTGATGGGTTTCACCGGGACAGGGGGCGGGAGACCCAGTACTTC
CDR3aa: CATSDGFHRDRGRETQYF

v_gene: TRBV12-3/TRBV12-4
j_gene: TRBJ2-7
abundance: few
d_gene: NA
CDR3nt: TGTGCCAGCAGGGATCTTGGACACCACGAGCAGTACTTC
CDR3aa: CASRDLGHHEQYF

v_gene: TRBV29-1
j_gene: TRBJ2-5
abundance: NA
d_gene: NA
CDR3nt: TGCAGCGTTGAAGGGTCCAGCTCGGAGACCCAGTACTTC
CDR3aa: CSVEGSSSETQYF

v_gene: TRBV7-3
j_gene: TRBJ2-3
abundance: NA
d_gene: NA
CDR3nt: TGTGCCAGCAGCTTAATGGCGGGCCCCACAGATACGCAGTATTTT
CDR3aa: CASSLMAGPTDTQYF

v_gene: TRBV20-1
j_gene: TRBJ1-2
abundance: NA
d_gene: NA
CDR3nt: TGCAGTGCTAGATCTACCGGGACACAAGGCTACACCTTC
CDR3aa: CSARSTGTQGYTF

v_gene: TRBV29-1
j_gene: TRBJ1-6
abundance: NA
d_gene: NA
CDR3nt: TGCAGCGTTAAGTTACAAGGGAGGGATTCACCCCTCCACTTT
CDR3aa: CSVKLQGRDSPLHF

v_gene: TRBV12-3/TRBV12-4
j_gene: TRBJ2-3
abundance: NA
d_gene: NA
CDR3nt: TGTGCCAGTCGGAGGGACGGTAACACAGATACGCAGTATTTT
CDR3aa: CASRRDGNTDTQYF

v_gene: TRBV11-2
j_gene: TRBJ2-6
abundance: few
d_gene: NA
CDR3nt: TGTGCCAGCACCACCCTAGGGGGCTCTGGGGCCAACGTCCTGACTTTC
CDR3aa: CASTTLGGSGANVLTF

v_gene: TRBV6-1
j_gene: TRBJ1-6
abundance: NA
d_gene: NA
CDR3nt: TGTGCCAGCAGCCTGAAGGCGGCCAGGACTAATTCACCCCTCCACTTT
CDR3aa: CASSLKAARTNSPLHF

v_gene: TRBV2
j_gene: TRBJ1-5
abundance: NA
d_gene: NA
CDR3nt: TGTGCCAGCAGTGCTCAAATGGGGGGCAATCAGCCCCAGCATTTT
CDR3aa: CASSAQMGGNQPQHF

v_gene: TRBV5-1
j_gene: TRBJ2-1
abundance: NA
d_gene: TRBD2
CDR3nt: TGCGCCAGCAGCTTGATTGGACTAGCTGACGATGAGCAGTTCTTC
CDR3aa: CASSLIGLADDEQFF

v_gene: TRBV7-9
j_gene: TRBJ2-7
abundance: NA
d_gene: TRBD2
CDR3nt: TGTGCCAGCAGCTCGGGACTAGCTCCTGGCGAGCAGTACTTC
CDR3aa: CASSSGLAPGEQYF

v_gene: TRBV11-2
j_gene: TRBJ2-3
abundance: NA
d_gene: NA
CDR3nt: TGTGCCAGCAGCTACCCGCAGGAGGGCACAGATACGCAGTATTTT
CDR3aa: CASSYPQEGTDTQYF

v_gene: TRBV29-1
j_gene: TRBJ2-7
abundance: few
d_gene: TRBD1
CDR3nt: TGCAGCGTCCGGACAGGGACCCTAATCTACGAGCAGTACTTC
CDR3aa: CSVRTGTLIYEQYF

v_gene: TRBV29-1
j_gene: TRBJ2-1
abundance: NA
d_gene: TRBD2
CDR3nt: TGCAGCGTTGAAACCAGTAGCGGGGGCGTATACAATGAGCAGTTCTTC
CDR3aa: CSVETSSGGVYNEQFF

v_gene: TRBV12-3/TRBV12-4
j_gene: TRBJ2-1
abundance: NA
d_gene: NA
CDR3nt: TGTGCCAGCAGGACACTAACAGGGTTGGGTGAGCAGTTCTTC
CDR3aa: CASRTLTGLGEQFF

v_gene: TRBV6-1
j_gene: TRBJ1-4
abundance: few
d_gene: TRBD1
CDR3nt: TGTGCCAGCAGGAAGGGACAGGGGGGGCGAAACTACGAAAAACTGTTTTTT
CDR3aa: CASRKGQGGRNYEKLFF

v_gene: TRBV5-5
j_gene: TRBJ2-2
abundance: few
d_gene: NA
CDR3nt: TGTGCCAGCAGCTTGGCCCGGACGGACACCGGGGAGCTGTTTTTT
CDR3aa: CASSLARTDTGELFF

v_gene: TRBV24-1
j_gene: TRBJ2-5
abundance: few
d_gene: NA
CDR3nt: TGTGCCACCAGTGATTTGATGGAGACCCAGTACTTC
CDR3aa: CATSDLMETQYF

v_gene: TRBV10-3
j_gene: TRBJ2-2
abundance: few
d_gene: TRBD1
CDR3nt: TGTGCCGCCCGTAAGCGACAGGGGGTGAACACCGGGGAGCTGTTTTTT
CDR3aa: CAARKRQGVNTGELFF